The rows below give T cell receptor beta chains drawn from one sample of a study of T cell responses to AZD1222 COVID-19 vaccine. Sequenced by immunoSEQ multiplex PCR; TCRdb stores in-frame clones only, minus some. The data hold 140,000 to 150,000 clones, with 75% to 90% observed a single time. The sample consisted of peripheral blood, taken on day 0 of MenACWY control vaccination. These receptors originate from an adult in good health. CDR3s include the opening cysteine and the closing phenylalanine or tryptophan. D genes are given only for firm matches. Only part of the rows carry a size: once, few, many, or a class if the clone is expanded.

clone size,J gene,V gene,D gene,CDR3 DNA,CDR3 protein
NA,TRBJ1-1,TRBV15,NA,TGTGCCACCAGCAGAGATGTTTGGACAAGCACTGAAGCTTTCTTT,CATSRDVWTSTEAFF
NA,TRBJ2-3,TRBV28,TRBD2,TGTGCCAGCAGCCAAAGGGGCGGGGGGCTGGAAGATACGCAGTATTTT,CASSQRGGGLEDTQYF
few,TRBJ2-1,TRBV19,NA,TGTGCCAGTAGTATATCAGGGGTATACAATGAGCAGTTCTTC,CASSISGVYNEQFF
NA,TRBJ2-3,TRBV11-2,TRBD2,TGTGCCAGCAGCTTGTCGCCGCCGGGGGGTAGCACAGATACGCAGTATTTT,CASSLSPPGGSTDTQYF
NA,TRBJ2-3,TRBV6-4,NA,TGTGCCAGCAGTGACTCGGGGCCCGGCGGGGCAGATACGCAGTATTTT,CASSDSGPGGADTQYF
NA,TRBJ1-4,TRBV6-5,NA,TGTGCCAGCAGTTCACAGGGCTTTTCCTTTGAAAAACTGTTTTTT,CASSSQGFSFEKLFF
NA,TRBJ2-2,TRBV4-2,NA,TGTGCCAGCAGCCGAACCCTGATGGGGACCGGGGAGCTGTTTTTT,CASSRTLMGTGELFF
NA,TRBJ1-3,TRBV5-1,NA,TGCGCCAGCAGCTTGGACCCTGGAAACACCATATATTTT,CASSLDPGNTIYF
NA,TRBJ2-1,TRBV5-4,TRBD2,TGTGCCAGCAGCTTCCTCAGCGGGGGATCCTACAATGAGCAGTTCTTC,CASSFLSGGSYNEQFF
NA,TRBJ2-1,TRBV2,NA,TGTGCCAGCAGTGTTAGGGCTTACTACAATGAGCAGTTCTTC,CASSVRAYYNEQFF
many,TRBJ1-2,TRBV4-1,NA,TGCGCCAGCAGCCTCCAGACGGGCTATGGCTACACCTTC,CASSLQTGYGYTF
NA,TRBJ2-1,TRBV5-5,TRBD1,TGTGCCAGCAGCTTGGAGGCGGACAGGGGGCCATACAATGAGCAGTTCTTC,CASSLEADRGPYNEQFF
NA,TRBJ2-1,TRBV11-3,TRBD2,TGTGCCAGCAGCTTGAGCGGGGGCTCCTACAATGAGCAGTTCTTC,CASSLSGGSYNEQFF
few,TRBJ1-5,TRBV24-1,TRBD1,TGTGCCACCAGTCAGGGGGCTGATCAGCCCCAGCATTTT,CATSQGADQPQHF
NA,TRBJ2-1,TRBV6-5,NA,TGTGCCAGCAGGGTGGGCAGCGCCTACAATGAGCAGTTCTTC,CASRVGSAYNEQFF
once,TRBJ1-1,TRBV5-1,TRBD1,TGCGCCAGCAGCTCTGGGACAGGGGGCTTAGGGGCTGAAGCTTTCTTT,CASSSGTGGLGAEAFF
NA,TRBJ1-3,TRBV10-1,NA,TGCGCCAGCAGCGCCCCTGGATCTGGAAACACCATATATTTT,CASSAPGSGNTIYF
NA,TRBJ2-1,TRBV11-2,NA,TGTGCCAGCAGCTTACTTACCTACAATGAGCAGTTCTTC,CASSLLTYNEQFF
NA,TRBJ1-1,TRBV6-5,NA,TGTGCCAGCGGTATGGCAGGGCTTCGGGCTGAAGCTTTCTTT,CASGMAGLRAEAFF
NA,TRBJ1-1,TRBV5-4,NA,TGTGCCAGCAGTCCAGGGAACACTGAAGCTTTCTTT,CASSPGNTEAFF
NA,TRBJ1-5,TRBV18,TRBD1,TGTGCCAGCTCCCCCGGGACAGGGATAAATCAGCCCCAGCATTTT,CASSPGTGINQPQHF
NA,TRBJ1-1,TRBV6-5,TRBD1,TGTGCCAGCAGCTTGACAGGGCGGGTTACTGAAGCTTTCTTT,CASSLTGRVTEAFF
NA,TRBJ1-5,TRBV19,NA,TGTGCCAGTAGTATGGGGCAGGGGAGTCAGCCCCAGCATTTT,CASSMGQGSQPQHF
NA,TRBJ1-6,TRBV10-3,NA,TGTGCCATCCAGGCCGGGAAGGAGAAGAATTCACCCCTCCACTTT,CAIQAGKEKNSPLHF
NA,TRBJ1-2,TRBV6-6,TRBD1,TGTGCCAGCAGTCCACAGGGGGTGGGGGGCTACACCTTC,CASSPQGVGGYTF
NA,TRBJ1-2,TRBV5-1,NA,TGCGCCAGCAGCTTGGAGACAAGGGGCTCCTATGGCTACACCTTC,CASSLETRGSYGYTF
NA,TRBJ1-1,TRBV15,NA,TGTGCCACCAGCGAGGGTAGGGTGGACACTGAAGCTTTCTTT,CATSEGRVDTEAFF
NA,TRBJ1-4,TRBV14,NA,TGTGCCAGCAGCTACGGAGGGGAACTGTTTTTT,CASSYGGELFF
few,TRBJ1-1,TRBV11-2,NA,TGTGCCAGCAGCTTGGGAGCCAGGAACACTGAAGCTTTCTTT,CASSLGARNTEAFF
NA,TRBJ2-5,TRBV5-6,NA,TGTGCCAGCAGCTCTTATGGGGGAGGAGAGACCCAGTACTTC,CASSSYGGGETQYF
NA,TRBJ1-1,TRBV12-5,NA,TGTGCTAGTGGTTTGGGGGGGGAAGCTTTCTTT,CASGLGGEAFF
NA,TRBJ1-4,TRBV25-1,NA,TGTGCCAGCAGCAAACTTACAAGTTCGGCTAGTGAAAAACTGTTTTTT,CASSKLTSSASEKLFF
NA,TRBJ2-2,TRBV11-3,TRBD1,TGTGCCAGCAGCCCAACCCAAGGACAGGCCTCCACCGGGGAGCTGTTTTTT,CASSPTQGQASTGELFF
NA,TRBJ1-5,TRBV19,NA,TGTGCCAGTACCTTGGGGGGGGCCCATAGCAATCAGCCCCAGCATTTT,CASTLGGAHSNQPQHF
NA,TRBJ1-5,TRBV6-1,TRBD1,TGTGCCAGCAGTGAGGTAACAGGGGAGGGTCAGCCCCAGCATTTT,CASSEVTGEGQPQHF
NA,TRBJ1-5,TRBV5-1,NA,TGCGCCAGCAGCTTTGGCGACAACAATCAGCCCCAGCATTTT,CASSFGDNNQPQHF
NA,TRBJ1-4,TRBV7-9,TRBD1,TGTGCCAGCAGCTTAGCCAGGCGACAGGGGGGTGAAAAACTGTTTTTT,CASSLARRQGGEKLFF
NA,TRBJ2-7,TRBV5-1,NA,TGCGCCAGCAGCTTCGGGGGAATTGACGCCTACGAGCAGTACTTC,CASSFGGIDAYEQYF
NA,TRBJ1-5,TRBV15,NA,TGTGCCACCAGGGATAGCAATCAGCCCCAGCATTTT,CATRDSNQPQHF
NA,TRBJ2-3,TRBV7-2,NA,TGTGCCAGCACCTATACTACAGGAGGTTGGGGCACAGATACGCAGTATTTT,CASTYTTGGWGTDTQYF
NA,TRBJ2-7,TRBV10-3,TRBD1,TGTGCCATCAGTGGTTCCCAGGGGGCGTACTCCTACGAGCAGTACTTC,CAISGSQGAYSYEQYF
NA,TRBJ2-3,TRBV4-1,NA,TGCGCCAGCAGCCCATGGCAGAGCACAGATACGCAGTATTTT,CASSPWQSTDTQYF
NA,TRBJ2-1,TRBV10-3,NA,TGTGCCATCAGCTTAGAGACCTACAGTGAGCAGTTCTTC,CAISLETYSEQFF
few,TRBJ2-7,TRBV19,NA,TGTGCCAGTAGTACATTCCCTCTCGACGAGCAGTACTTC,CASSTFPLDEQYF
NA,TRBJ2-1,TRBV7-2,NA,TGTGCCAGCAGCTCACAGGGGACTAGAGTAGCGGATGAGCAGTTCTTC,CASSSQGTRVADEQFF
once,TRBJ1-1,TRBV6-5,NA,TGTGCCAGCAGGGCGAGGGGCATGGGGAATGATTTCTTT,CASRARGMGNDFF
NA,TRBJ1-2,TRBV11-2,NA,TGTGCCAGCAGCTTAGTGGTTGGCTACACCTTC,CASSLVVGYTF
NA,TRBJ1-2,TRBV5-1,NA,TGCGCCAGCAGCGCGGGGGGGAACTATGGCTACACCTTC,CASSAGGNYGYTF
NA,TRBJ2-1,TRBV9,TRBD2,TGTGCCAGCAGCCCAGCCGTTAGCGGGGGGAGGAATGAGCAGTTCTTC,CASSPAVSGGRNEQFF
NA,TRBJ1-3,TRBV9,NA,TGTGCCAGCAGCGTAGACTTAAGTGGAAACACCATATATTTT,CASSVDLSGNTIYF